Below, 14 T cell receptor beta chains from the same sample are listed, as sequenced in a study of T cell responses to AZD1222 COVID-19 vaccine. TCRdb keeps only in-frame clones here, not all; method: immunoSEQ multiplex PCR. The sample carries 130,000 or so clones, about nine tenths recorded once. Specimen: peripheral blood, collected 28 days after the second AZD1222 dose. The receptors were sampled from an adult who received the AZD1222 COVID-19 vaccine.

The chain links TRBV7-8 to TRBJ1-5, with D unclear. The CDR3 extends over 15 amino acids. V was clipped by 1 base and J by 3 bases, with 10 bases between them. Looked up from germline, CDR1 is SGHVS and CDR2 is FQNEAQ. The CDR3 here is CASSLVYSFNQPQHF. The CDR3 region has the DNA TGTGCCAGCAGCTTAGTGTACAGTTTCAATCAGCCCCAGCATTTT.

The rearrangement uses TRBV5-1 and TRBJ1-2; D is ambiguous. The length of the CDR3 is 12 residues. V shed 2 bases and J shed 2 bases, with 4 bases lying between them. Per germline, CDR1 SGHRS and CDR2 YFSETQ. CDR3 amino acids: CASSFSNYGYTF. CDR3 sequence (DNA): TGCGCCAGCAGCTTTTCGAACTATGGCTACACCTTC.

This chain uses TRBV6-5 with TRBJ2-7, with TRBD1 matching 8 bases. CDR3 length: 14 residues. Germline CDR1 MNHEY, CDR2 SVGAGI. Trimming at V came to 6 bases and at J to 0 bases, leaving 4 bases not matched to a gene. The DNA of the CDR3 is TGTGCCAGCAGGTCCGGGACAGGCTCCTACGAGCAGTACTTC. Protein: CASRSGTGSYEQYF.

The chain has TRBV24-1 and TRBJ1-5; no firm D call. This CDR3 comprises 15 residues. V dropped 2 bases and J dropped 0 bases, with 7 bases sitting between them. Germline assignment: CDR1 KGHDR and CDR2 SFDVKD. CDR3 amino acids: CATSDSSDSNQPQHF. The CDR3 DNA follows: TGTGCCACCAGTGATTCCAGCGATAGCAATCAGCCCCAGCATTTT.

The rearrangement uses TRBV6-6 and TRBJ1-4; 9 bases align to TRBD1. The V gene's germline CDR1 is MNHNY and CDR2 SVGAGI (reference sequence). There are 16 residues in the CDR3. V trimming: 1 base; J trimming: 6 bases; junction bases outside the gene matches: 6. The CDR3 is CASSYWVDRGDEKLFF. In nucleotides, the CDR3 is TGTGCCAGCAGTTACTGGGTGGACAGGGGTGATGAAAAACTGTTTTTT.

The chain joins TRBV12-5 to TRBJ1-5; TRBD1 might be the D (5 bases). The V gene's germline CDR1 is LGHNT and CDR2 FRNRAP. The V end lost 1 base, the J end lost 4 bases, and 8 bases lay between the germline ends. The CDR3 length is 14 residues. CDR3 bases: TGTGCTAGTGGTTTGGCCTGGGGGAATCAGCCCCAGCATTTT. Amino acids: CASGLAWGNQPQHF.

The chain joins TRBV11-3 to TRBJ2-2; D not certain. CDR1 SGHNT and CDR2 YENEEA come from the germline V gene. The length of the CDR3 is 14 residues. The V and J ends lost 2 bases and 1 base respectively, with 5 bases between them. This CDR3 is CASSLNRNTGELFF. The CDR3 coding sequence is TGTGCCAGCAGCTTAAACAGGAACACCGGGGAGCTGTTTTTT.

The genes are TRBV24-1 and TRBJ2-2; D might be TRBD2 (5 bases). CDR1 is KGHDR, CDR2 SFDVKD, per germline. This CDR3 contains 14 residues. Trimming took off 5 bases at V and 4 bases at J, with 10 bases between the two ends. The CDR3 sequence is CATSGGGPTGELFF. CDR3 DNA sequence: TGTGCCACCAGTGGTGGCGGGCCCACCGGGGAGCTGTTTTTT.

The chain employs TRBV3-1 (or the pseudogene TRBV3-2) and TRBJ2-1, with 11 positions matching TRBD2. The V gene end was trimmed by 6 bases and the J gene end by 5 bases; junction bases not matched to a gene: 9. CDR1 LGHDT and CDR2 YNNKEL come from the germline V gene (reference sequence). The CDR3 loop spans 16 amino acids. CDR3 amino acids: CASSSLAGAGNNEQFF. CDR3 DNA sequence: TGTGCCAGCAGTTCACTAGCGGGAGCGGGGAACAATGAGCAGTTCTTC.

The chain combines TRBV18 with TRBJ1-3, with a possible D match to TRBD1 (5 bases). Germline CDR1 reads KGHSH; CDR2 reads LQKENI. The CDR3 extends over 13 amino acids. Trimming pared 4 bases from V and 5 bases from J, leaving 9 bases between. The chain's CDR3 is CASSLGPRNTIYF. The CDR3 nucleotides are TGTGCCAGCTCACTGGGGCCGAGAAACACCATATATTTT.

V is TRBV6-5 and J is TRBJ1-2; no definite D call. Germline lookup yields CDR1 MNHEY and CDR2 SVGAGI. V shed 7 bases and J shed 7 bases, with 16 bases lying between them. The CDR3 covers 13 residues. This CDR3 reads CASTLSGLLGYTF. The CDR3 DNA reads as TGTGCCAGCACCCTAAGCGGGCTACTTGGCTACACCTTC.

V and J are TRBV11-2 and TRBJ2-1, with D unclear. Germline V gene data show CDR1 as SGHAT and CDR2 as FQNNGV. CDR3 length: 15 residues. Trimming stripped 2 bases from V and 4 bases from J, with 12 bases between. The CDR3 loop is CASSLRTPGYNEQFF. As DNA, the CDR3 is TGTGCCAGCAGCTTACGTACGCCCGGATACAATGAGCAGTTCTTC.

This chain joins TRBV6-5 and TRBJ1-6; no clear D. Germline V gene lookup returns CDR1 MNHEY and CDR2 SVGAGI. CDR3 length equals 15 residues. Trimming left V 2 bases short and J 7 bases short, with 12 bases between. CDR3 region: CASSYTPSLNSPLHF. CDR3 sequence (DNA): TGTGCCAGCAGTTACACCCCCTCCCTGAATTCACCCCTCCACTTT.

The J gene is TRBJ1-1, the V gene TRBV27; D ambiguous. The CDR3 covers 13 residues. V lost 2 bases and J lost 1, with 5 bases in between. CDR1 is MNHEY, CDR2 SMNVEV, per germline (reference sequence). The CDR3 DNA reads as TGTGCCAGCAGTTTAATCCAGAACACTGAAGCTTTCTTT. Encoded protein: CASSLIQNTEAFF.